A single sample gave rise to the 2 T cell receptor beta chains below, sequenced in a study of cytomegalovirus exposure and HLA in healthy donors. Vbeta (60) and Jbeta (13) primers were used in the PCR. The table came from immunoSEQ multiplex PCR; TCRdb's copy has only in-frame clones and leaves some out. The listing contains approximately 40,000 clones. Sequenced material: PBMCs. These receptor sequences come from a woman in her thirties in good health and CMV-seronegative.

The CDR3 sequence: CASSRLAGASGEQYF. The CDR3 DNA follows: TGTGCCAGCAGTCGCCTAGCGGGGGCCTCAGGAGAGCAGTACTTC. The chain recombines TRBV27 with TRBJ2-7, with 10 bases lining up with TRBD2. In germline, CDR1 is MNHEY, CDR2 SMNVEV (reference sequence). The CDR3 totals 15 residues. After removal of 5 bases from V and 7 bases from J, the junction contained 11 bases not matched to a gene.

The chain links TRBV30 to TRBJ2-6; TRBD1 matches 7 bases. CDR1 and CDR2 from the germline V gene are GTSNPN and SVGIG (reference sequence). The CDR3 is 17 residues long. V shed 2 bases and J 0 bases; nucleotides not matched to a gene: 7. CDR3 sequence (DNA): TGTGCCTGGAGTCGGGACAGATCATCCTCTGGGGCCAACGTCCTGACTTTC. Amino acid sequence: CAWSRDRSSSGANVLTF.